Sequencing of this TCR beta chain was carried out in a study of blood T cell repertoires in COVID-19. Study summary: Acute-phase and convalescent COVID-19 samples originated in the United States, Italy and Spain. In each case, the material was cDNA or gDNA derived from T cells, B-cell-depleted T cells, or PBMCs.

In the authors' workflow: Using reference gene primer amplification, nucleated cell counts were estimated. TCRdb's table, derived via immunoSEQ multiplex PCR, lists solely in-frame clones and lacks some. The D gene and trimming were derived from the DNA, and the V and J assignments and clone size from that table. The sample yields fewer than 200,000 clones, about 89% seen once. The CDR3 runs 13 residues. The germline V gene encodes CDR1 GTSNPN and CDR2 SVGIG (reference sequence). The TCR was taken from a man aged 35 to 55 with active or convalescent COVID-19. The chain links TRBV30 to TRBJ2-7; 10 positions match TRBD1. Sequencing used peripheral blood. The CDR3 is CAWDRGRTYEQYF. CDR3 bases: TGTGCTTGGGACAGGGGAAGGACCTACGAGCAGTACTTC. Together with reference TRBV30 and TRBJ2-7, the CDR3 gives the full variable domain: SQTIHQWPATLVQPVGSPLSLECTVEGTSNPNLYWYRQAAGRGLQLLFYSVGIGQISSEVPQNLSASRPQDRQFILSSKKLLLSDSGFYLCAWDRGRTYEQYFGPGTRLTVT.